This entry concerns a single T cell receptor beta chain. The data were obtained in a study of cytomegalovirus exposure and HLA in healthy donors. Germline assignment: CDR1 SGHTA and CDR2 FQGNSA. The V end was cut by 1 base, the J end by 4 bases, with 2 bases between. The length of the CDR3 is 12 residues. The PCR was carried out with 60 Vbeta primers and 13 Jbeta primers. Repertoires were generated with immunoSEQ multiplex PCR, while TCRdb's copy carries only in-frame clones and drops some. The table lists 85,000 to 120,000 clones, more than 60% of them singletons. The V and J genes are TRBV7-2 and TRBJ1-5; D call uncertain. Material for sequencing was PBMCs. The clonotype comes from a woman aged 45 to 65 in good health and CMV-seropositive. The chain's CDR3 is CASSLVNQPQHF. CDR3 nucleotide sequence: TGTGCCAGCAGCTTAGTAAATCAGCCCCAGCATTTT.